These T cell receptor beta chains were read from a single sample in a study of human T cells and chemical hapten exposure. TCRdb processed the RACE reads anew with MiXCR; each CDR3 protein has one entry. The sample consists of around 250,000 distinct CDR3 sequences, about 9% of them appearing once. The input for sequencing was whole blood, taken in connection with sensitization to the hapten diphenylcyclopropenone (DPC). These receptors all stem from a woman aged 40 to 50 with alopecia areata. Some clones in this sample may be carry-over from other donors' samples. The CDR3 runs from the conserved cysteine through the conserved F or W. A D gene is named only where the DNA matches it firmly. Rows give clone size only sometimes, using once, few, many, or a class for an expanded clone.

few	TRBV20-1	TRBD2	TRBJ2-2	CSAIPSGRNGELFF	TGCAGTGCTATCCCTAGCGGGAGAAACGGGGAGCTGTTTTTT
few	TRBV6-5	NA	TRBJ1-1	CASSYSLDMNTEAFF	TGTGCCAGCAGTTACTCCCTCGATATGAACACTGAAGCTTTCTTT
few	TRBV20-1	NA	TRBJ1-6	CSARGVGQAGSPLHF	TGCAGTGCTAGAGGGGTAGGGCAGGCGGGTTCACCCCTCCACTTT
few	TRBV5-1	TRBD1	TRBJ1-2	CASSPGDRAYGYTF	TGCGCCAGCAGCCCCGGGGACAGGGCCTATGGCTACACCTTC
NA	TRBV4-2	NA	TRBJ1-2	CASNSNSNYGYTF	TGTGCCAGCAACTCCAACAGTAACTATGGCTACACCTTC
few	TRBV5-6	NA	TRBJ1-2	CASSLRGHTGGYTF	TGTGCCAGCAGCTTGAGGGGACACACGGGAGGCTACACCTTC
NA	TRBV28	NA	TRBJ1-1	CASRLRGRPGAEAFF	TGTGCCAGCAGGTTAAGGGGACGGCCGGGGGCTGAAGCTTTCTTT
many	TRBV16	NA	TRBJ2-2	CASSQSGNTGELFF	TGTGCCAGCAGCCAATCGGGTAACACCGGGGAGCTGTTTTTT
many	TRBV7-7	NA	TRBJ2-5	CASSIPGAQETQYF	TGTGCTAGCAGCATTCCGGGGGCTCAAGAGACCCAGTACTTC
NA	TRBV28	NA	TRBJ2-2	CASLSLTATGELFF	TGTGCCAGCCTATCGCTAACAGCCACCGGGGAGCTGTTTTTT
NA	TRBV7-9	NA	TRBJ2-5	CASSRGSGIETQYF	TGTGCCAGCAGCCGTGGTTCAGGGATAGAGACCCAGTACTTC
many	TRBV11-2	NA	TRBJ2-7	CASSLDRYEQYF	TGTGCCAGCAGCTTAGATCGGTACGAGCAGTACTTC
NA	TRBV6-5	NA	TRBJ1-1	CASRSGADVSTEAFF	TGTGCCAGCAGGAGTGGGGCGGACGTCTCCACTGAAGCTTTCTTT
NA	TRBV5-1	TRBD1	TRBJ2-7	CASSVGQGRAYEQYF	TGCGCCAGCAGCGTAGGACAGGGGCGAGCCTACGAGCAGTACTTC
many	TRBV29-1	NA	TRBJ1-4	CSVRGGRPTNEKLFF	TGCAGCGTCAGGGGCGGGAGACCAACTAATGAAAAACTGTTTTTT
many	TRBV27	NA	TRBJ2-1	CASSPGRGIHNEQFF	TGTGCCAGCAGTCCCGGAAGGGGGATCCACAATGAGCAGTTCTTC
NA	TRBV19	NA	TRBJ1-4	CASSPGEKLFF	TGTGCCAGTAGCCCGGGGGAAAAACTGTTTTTT
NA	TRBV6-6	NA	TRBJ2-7	CASGGASLVDEQYF	TGTGCCAGCGGGGGGGCTAGCTTGGTCGACGAGCAGTACTTC
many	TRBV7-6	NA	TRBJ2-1	CASSNPTGSSYNEQFF	TGTGCCAGCAGCAACCCTACGGGGAGCTCCTACAATGAGCAGTTCTTC
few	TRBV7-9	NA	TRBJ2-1	CASSLVGMIGVEQFF	TGTGCCAGCAGCTTAGTAGGAATGATAGGCGTTGAGCAGTTCTTC
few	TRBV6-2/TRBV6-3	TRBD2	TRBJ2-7	CASSYFGVAGSSYEQYF	TGTGCCAGCAGTTACTTTGGAGTAGCGGGCAGCTCCTACGAGCAGTACTTC